Below are 22 T cell receptor beta chains sequenced from a single sample in a study of blood T cell repertoires in COVID-19. Clones were sequenced by immunoSEQ multiplex PCR, and TCRdb holds only the in-frame ones, with some missing. This table has 65,000 or so clones, 75% to 80% appearing once. Sequencing input: peripheral blood. These receptors were collected from a human donor in a cohort sampled during active COVID-19.

As to this clone: The germline gene is not matched at one end of the junction; a read error may be the cause. The gene calls are TRBV7-7 and TRBJ2-3; tentatively, D is TRBD2 (6 bases). Germline CDR1 and CDR2: SSHAT and FNYEAQ (reference sequence). This CDR3 contains 15 residues. This chain's CDR3 is CASSLDAGSTDTQYF. CDR3 sequence (DNA): TGTGCTAGCAGCTTAGATGCGGGGAGCACAGATACGCAGTATTTT. Combining the CDR3 with reference TRBV7-7 and TRBJ2-3 gives the whole variable domain GAGVSQSPRYKVTKRGQDVTLRCDPISSHATLYWYQQALGQGPEFLTYFNYEAQPDKSGLPSDRFSAERPEGSISTLTIQRTEQRDSAMYRCASSLDAGSTDTQYFGPGTRLTVL.

The chain has TRBV5-1 and TRBJ2-3, with TRBD2 as a possible D gene (5 bases). Trimming removed 1 base from V and 5 bases from J, with 11 bases in between. Germline CDR1 SGHRS, CDR2 YFSETQ. The CDR3 is 14 residues long. CDR3 amino acids: CASSLRSRVDTQYF. For the CDR3, the DNA is TGCGCCAGCAGCTTGCGGTCGAGGGTAGATACGCAGTATTTT. Looking up the rest from reference TRBV5-1 and TRBJ2-3 gives the full variable domain: KAGVTQTPRYLIKTRGQQVTLSCSPISGHRSVSWYQQTPGQGLQFLFEYFSETQRNKGNFPGRFSGRQFSNSRSEMNVSTLELGDSALYLCASSLRSRVDTQYFGPGTRLTVL.

CDR3 loop: CASSLEGVKLFF. The CDR3 DNA reads TGTGCCAGCAGCTTAGAAGGGGTCAAACTGTTTTTT. This chain uses TRBV7-2 with TRBJ1-4; D is perhaps TRBD1 (5 bases). The CDR3 loop spans 12 amino acids. V was shortened by 1 base and J by 11 bases, with 8 bases between the two germline ends. CDR1 and CDR2 from the germline V gene are SGHTA and FQGNSA.

This sequence joins TRBV9 and TRBJ2-1, with D maybe TRBD2 (8 bases). Trimming cost V 6 bases and J 0 bases, with 16 bases left between them. Looked up from germline, CDR1 is SGDLS and CDR2 is YYNGEE. The CDR3 has 16 residues. The chain's CDR3 is CASTRQGLVSYNEQFF. The CDR3 DNA follows: TGTGCCAGCACCAGACAGGGACTAGTCTCCTACAATGAGCAGTTCTTC.

This clone was found once. The chain has TRBV7-8 and TRBJ1-1; 7 nucleotides align to TRBD1. The length of the CDR3 is 15 residues. Per the germline V gene, CDR1 is SGHVS and CDR2 is FQNEAQ. The V segment lost 5 bases and the J segment 1 base; nucleotides outside the gene matches: 7. The CDR3 reads CASSLGQPGNTEAFF. The CDR3 DNA reads TGTGCCAGCAGCCTGGGACAGCCAGGGAACACTGAAGCTTTCTTT.

V usage is TRBV18 and J usage is TRBJ1-5; 10 bases align to TRBD1. Germline V lookup: CDR1 KGHSH, CDR2 LQKENI. The junction had 2 bases not matched to a gene; V was cut back by 1 base and J by 5 bases. This CDR3 has 15 amino acids. As DNA, the CDR3 is TGTGCCAGCTCACCACTTGGACAGGGGGATCAGCCCCAGCATTTT. As protein: CASSPLGQGDQPQHF.

V is TRBV7-3 and J is TRBJ2-2; the D is unclear. CDR1 is SGHTA and CDR2 is FQGTGA in the germline V gene. This CDR3 has 14 amino acids. Trimming shortened V by 1 base and J by 2 bases, and 5 bases separated the two germline ends. CDR3 region: CASSLSRNTGELFF. Written as DNA, the CDR3 is TGTGCCAGCAGCTTAAGCAGAAACACCGGGGAGCTGTTTTTT.

The chain recombines TRBV5-1 with TRBJ1-6, with D possibly TRBD1 on 6 matching bases. The CDR3 sequence is 15 residues long. Germline V gene data show CDR1 as SGHRS and CDR2 as YFSETQ. V was shortened by 5 bases and J by 1 base, with 10 bases between the two germline ends. The DNA for the CDR3 is TGCGCCAGCAGTGTAACAGGGTCCTATAATTCACCCCTCCACTTT. Translation: CASSVTGSYNSPLHF.

This chain joins TRBV7-9 and TRBJ2-3; 7 nucleotides align to TRBD1. V dropped 3 bases and J dropped 3; count of bases not matched to a gene: 3. CDR3 length: 14 residues. CDR1 and CDR2 (germline): SEHNR, FQNEAQ (reference sequence). CDR3 region: CASSLTGLTDTQYF. In nucleotides, the CDR3 is TGTGCCAGCAGCTTGACAGGGCTGACAGATACGCAGTATTTT.

The rearrangement joins TRBV4-1 to TRBJ1-3; no firm D call. CDR1 is MGHRA and CDR2 is YSYEKL in the germline V gene. This CDR3 is 14 amino acids long. Trimming left V 1 base short and J 4 bases short, with 8 bases between. The CDR3 protein is CASSQGYRGNTIYF. CDR3 in DNA: TGCGCCAGCAGCCAAGGGTACAGAGGAAACACCATATATTTT.

The chain couples TRBV6-5 to TRBJ2-7; no clear D gene. CDR1 and CDR2 from the germline V gene are MNHEY and SVGAGI. The V and J ends lost 4 bases and 4 bases respectively, with 11 bases between them. This CDR3 has 13 residues. In DNA form, the CDR3 reads TGTGCCAGCAGTTCCCCTCTCGGGTACGAGCAGTACTTC. Protein: CASSSPLGYEQYF.

V usage is TRBV5-1 and J usage is TRBJ1-1, with a tentative D call TRBD1 (5 bases). The CDR3 totals 16 residues. CDR1 is SGHRS, CDR2 YFSETQ, per germline. Between the trimmed V and J ends, which lost 4 bases and 0 bases, there was a span of 16 bases. The CDR3 protein is CASSRGFGGMNTEAFF. DNA for the CDR3: TGCGCCAGCAGCAGGGGCTTCGGGGGTATGAACACTGAAGCTTTCTTT.

There are a few counts of this clone. The genes are TRBV19 and TRBJ2-7, with a possible D match to TRBD2 (6 bases). The CDR3 contains 15 residues. CDR1 LNHDA and CDR2 SQIVND come from the germline V gene (reference sequence). Trimming removed 5 bases from V and 2 bases from J, with 16 bases in between. The CDR3 here is CASSPMGGFPYEQYF. In nucleotides, the CDR3 is TGTGCCAGTAGTCCCATGGGGGGTTTTCCCTACGAGCAGTACTTC.

The V call is TRBV13, the J call TRBJ1-1, with 8 bases fitting TRBD1. This CDR3 spans 17 amino acids. Germline CDR1 and CDR2: PRHDT and FYEKMQ (reference sequence). V trimming: 3 bases; J trimming: 1 base; junction bases outside the gene matches: 10. The CDR3 region has the DNA TGTGCCAGCAGCTTCCAAAGAGGGACAGGATGGAACACTGAAGCTTTCTTT. This sequence encodes CASSFQRGTGWNTEAFF.

This clone was seen a single time. The V gene is TRBV7-3, the J gene TRBJ2-1; 7 bases line up with TRBD1. The CDR3 totals 12 residues. V shed 0 bases, J shed 13 bases, and the junction held 3 bases outside the gene matches. Germline V gives CDR1 SGHTA, CDR2 FQGTGA. In nucleotides, the CDR3 is TGTGCCAGCAGCTTAACAGGGGGCGCCCAGTTCTTC. Translation gives CASSLTGGAQFF.

This chain joins TRBV13 and TRBJ1-4; D gene unclear. Trimming pared 5 bases from V and 8 bases from J, leaving 15 bases between. CDR1 and CDR2 from the germline V gene are PRHDT and FYEKMQ (reference sequence). The CDR3 totals 14 residues. CDR3 nucleotide sequence: TGTGCCAGCAGCCCAGACGGGGTTCGGGAAAAACTGTTTTTT. Its protein product is CASSPDGVREKLFF. The complete variable domain, with remaining parts taken from reference TRBV13 and TRBJ1-4, reads AAGVIQSPRHLIKEKRETATLKCYPIPRHDTVYWYQQGPGQDPQFLISFYEKMQSDKGSIPDRFSAQQFSDYHSELNMSSLELGDSALYFCASSPDGVREKLFFGSGTQLSVL.

This clone showed up just once. This rearrangement joins TRBV28 to TRBJ2-5, with D perhaps TRBD1 (7 bases). V was pared by 3 bases and J by 0 bases, with 14 bases between. This CDR3 comprises 16 residues. The germline gives CDR1 MDHEN, CDR2 SYDVKM. As DNA, the CDR3 is TGTGCCAGCAGTTTCCTCGGGGGACAGAACCAAGAGACCCAGTACTTC. Protein: CASSFLGGQNQETQYF.

The J gene is TRBJ2-7, the V gene TRBV5-6; maybe TRBD2 (5 bases). CDR1 is SGHDT and CDR2 is YYEEEE in the germline V gene. This CDR3 spans 14 amino acids. Trimming removed 4 bases at V and 7 bases at J, with 18 bases between. The DNA of the CDR3 is TGTGCCAGCAGCCTAGGTACCCTAAGGAGGGAGCAGTACTTC. The encoded protein is CASSLGTLRREQYF.

This sequence joins TRBV20-1 and TRBJ1-3, with a tentative D call TRBD1 (5 bases). In germline, CDR1 is DFQATT, CDR2 SNEGSKA (reference sequence). CDR3 length: 11 residues. CDR3 residues: CSLWGGDTIYF. CDR3 bases: TGCAGCTTATGGGGGGGGGACACCATATATTTT.

V and J are TRBV7-2 and TRBJ1-1; a weak D match, TRBD1 (5 bases). The CDR3 contains 15 residues. Per the germline V gene, CDR1 is SGHTA and CDR2 is FQGNSA. V lost 1 base, J lost 3 bases, and 12 bases lay in between. CDR3 amino acids: CASSLEGAGDTEAFF. CDR3 coding DNA: TGTGCCAGCAGCTTAGAAGGAGCGGGGGACACTGAAGCTTTCTTT. The full variable domain, completed using reference TRBV7-2 and TRBJ1-1, is GAGVSQSPSNKVTEKGKDVELRCDPISGHTALYWYRQSLGQGLEFLIYFQGNSAPDKSGLPSDRFSAERTGGSVSTLTIQRTQQEDSAVYLCASSLEGAGDTEAFFGQGTRLTVV.

V is TRBV28 and J is TRBJ2-7; 7 nucleotides match TRBD2. This CDR3 is built from 16 residues. Germline trimming cut 7 bases from V and 3 bases from J; bases unmatched to any gene: 15. CDR1 and CDR2 from the germline V gene are MDHEN and SYDVKM. CDR3 coding DNA: TGTGCCAGCAACGCCGGTCGATGGGGGGGTAGCTACGAGCAGTACTTC. Translation: CASNAGRWGGSYEQYF.

This rearrangement joins TRBV6-2 or TRBV6-3 to TRBJ2-1, with 11 bases aligning to TRBD2. V lost 6 bases and J lost 8; bases outside the gene matches: 9. The CDR3 loop spans 15 amino acids. CDR1 and CDR2 from the germline V gene are MNHEY and SVGEGT. DNA of the CDR3: TGTGCCAGCAGCCCTAGCGGGAGGCGTCTACATGAGCAGTTCTTC. Protein sequence: CASSPSGRRLHEQFF.